The TCR beta chain under discussion was sequenced for a study of T cells in Graves' hyperthyroidism and ophthalmopathy. From RNA transcripts, TCR beta CDR3 regions were amplified. Initially, a first-round RT-PCR of the TCR CDR3 employed the HTBI primer set. Using its own MiXCR run on the multiplex PCR reads, TCRdb lists one record per CDR3 protein. The sample holds 300,000 to 500,000 distinct CDR3 sequences, around 15% seen once. Whole-study findings and limits: Most clonotypes expanded in the thyroid (above 0.001) were also present in blood.

This clonotype was seen repeatedly, ten times or more. Antigen specificity is unknown. Germline assignment: CDR1 SGHRS and CDR2 YFSETQ. Trimming removed 0 bases at V and 4 bases at J, with 14 bases between. This CDR3 has 15 residues. This clonotype originated in a man aged 50 or older with Graves' ophthalmopathy. The sequencing input was blood. V usage is TRBV5-1 and J usage is TRBJ2-7; a weak D match, TRBD2 (6 bases). The CDR3 here is CASSLATSLVYEQYF. In DNA form, the CDR3 reads TGCGCCAGCAGCTTGGCAACTAGCCTGGTGTACGAGCAGTACTTC.